Below, 27 T cell receptor beta chains from the same sample are listed, as sequenced in a study of blood T cell repertoires in COVID-19. Assay used: immunoSEQ multiplex PCR; TCRdb lists only in-frame clones, some missing. The table has hundreds of thousands of clones, approximately 90% seen once; the top ten hold 0.95% to 1.1%. The sequencing input was PBMCs or T cells enriched from blood (not recorded which). Receptor source: a man between 18 and 29 years old who had recovered from COVID-19.

The chain carries TRBV28 and TRBJ1-2; 10 bases map to TRBD1. V shed 11 bases, J shed 7 bases, and the junction held 10 bases outside the gene matches. CDR3 length equals 13 residues. Germline V gene lookup returns CDR1 MDHEN and CDR2 SYDVKM. CDR3 DNA: TGTGCCTTGCGGACAGGGGGTTCAAGTGGCTACACCTTC. This translates into CALRTGGSSGYTF.

The gene calls are TRBV5-1 and TRBJ2-2; 10 nucleotides align to TRBD2. The CDR3 sequence is 15 residues long. Germline V gives CDR1 SGHRS, CDR2 YFSETQ. The J segment lost 5 bases and the V segment lost 6 bases, leaving 7 bases of the junction unmatched. CDR3 amino acids: CASTPLAGQTGELFF. CDR3 nucleotide sequence: TGCGCCAGCACCCCACTAGCGGGGCAAACCGGGGAGCTGTTTTTT.

The J gene is TRBJ1-2, the V gene TRBV27, with 11 bases that match TRBD1. The CDR3 consists of 17 residues. Per the germline V gene, CDR1 is MNHEY and CDR2 is SMNVEV (reference sequence). V lost 6 bases and J lost 3; bases outside the gene matches: 12. CDR3 nucleotides: TGTGCCAGCAGCTTTTTGGTCGGACAGGGGGCAGACTATGGCTACACCTTC. Amino acid sequence: CASSFLVGQGADYGYTF.

The rearrangement joins TRBV6-5 to TRBJ2-5; a possible D gene is TRBD2 (5 bases). The CDR3 runs to 13 residues. Germline loops: CDR1 MNHEY, CDR2 SVGAGI. Trimming took 10 bases from V and 5 from J, leaving 17 bases between them. The CDR3 loop reads CATKEGRMETQYF. The CDR3 coding sequence is TGTGCCACCAAAGAGGGTCGGATGGAGACCCAGTACTTC.

The genes are TRBV11-2 and TRBJ1-2; D is ambiguous. V lost 0 bases to trimming and J lost 8 bases, with 13 bases between them. The CDR3 totals 14 residues. Germline V gene sequence: CDR1 SGHAT, CDR2 FQNNGV. CDR3 sequence: CASSLDSLVEGYTF. DNA of the CDR3: TGTGCCAGCAGCTTAGATTCTTTAGTAGAGGGCTACACCTTC. Full variable domain (remainder filled in from reference TRBV11-2 and TRBJ1-2): EAGVAQSPRYKIIEKRQSVAFWCNPISGHATLYWYQQILGQGPKLLIQFQNNGVVDDSQLPKDRFSAERLKGVDSTLKIQPAKLEDSAVYLCASSLDSLVEGYTFGSGTRLTVV.

This chain joins TRBV12-5 and TRBJ1-5, with D hard to call. CDR1 is LGHNT and CDR2 is FRNRAP in the germline V gene. The CDR3 runs to 14 residues. V lost 5 bases to trimming and J lost 1 base, with 9 bases between them. CDR3 loop: CASGVSLSNQPQHF. In nucleotides, the CDR3 is TGTGCTAGTGGTGTAAGCTTAAGCAATCAGCCCCAGCATTTT.

V usage is TRBV5-4 and J usage is TRBJ2-1, with 11 positions matching TRBD2. The ends lost 0 bases at V and 5 bases at J; junction bases unmatched: 1. Per germline, CDR1 SGHNT and CDR2 YYREEE (reference sequence). This CDR3 has 15 amino acids. Here the CDR3 reads CASSLAGLADNEQFF. Here the CDR3 DNA reads TGTGCCAGCAGCTTGGCGGGACTAGCGGACAATGAGCAGTTCTTC.

This chain joins TRBV10-1 and TRBJ1-5; no clear D gene. V lost 3 bases, J lost 4 bases, and 4 bases lay in between. The germline gives CDR1 WNHNN, CDR2 SYGVQD (reference sequence). The CDR3 length is 12 residues. CDR3 DNA: TGCGCCAGCAGTGACTATAATCAGCCCCAGCATTTT. Translated: CASSDYNQPQHF.

The V and J genes are TRBV5-4 and TRBJ2-1; the match to TRBD2 covers 7 bases. With 0 bases clipped from V and 6 bases from J, the junction kept 12 bases outside the gene matches. The CDR3 has 17 residues. Germline CDR1 is SGHNT and CDR2 is YYREEE (reference sequence). The CDR3 coding sequence is TGTGCCAGCAGCTTGGTGGGGCGGTCGGGGGGACGCAATGAGCAGTTCTTC. Translation gives CASSLVGRSGGRNEQFF.

The chain has TRBV7-9 and TRBJ2-1; D may be TRBD1 (5 bases). In germline, CDR1 is SEHNR, CDR2 FQNEAQ (reference sequence). CDR3 length: 15 residues. With 4 bases removed from V and 0 bases from J, the gap between germline ends came to 10 bases. CDR3 nucleotide sequence: TGTGCCAGCAGCTCAGGGTTTCCCTCCTACAATGAGCAGTTCTTC. It codes for CASSSGFPSYNEQFF.

CDR3 amino acids: CASLGGNEAFF. CDR3 DNA sequence: TGTGCCAGCTTGGGGGGGAATGAAGCTTTCTTT. The V call is TRBV6-5, the J call TRBJ1-1; D is possibly TRBD1 (5 bases). This CDR3 region has 11 residues. The germline V gene encodes CDR1 MNHEY and CDR2 SVGAGI. V dropped 8 bases and J dropped 7 bases, with 11 bases sitting between them.

This clone showed up just once. This chain connects TRBV29-1 to TRBJ1-1; D gene unclear. V was trimmed by 1 base and J by 0 bases, leaving 6 bases between them. This CDR3 spans 13 amino acids. CDR1 and CDR2 (germline): SQVTM, ANQGSEA. CDR3 region: CSVEGHMNTEAFF. The CDR3 DNA sequence: TGCAGCGTTGAAGGCCACATGAACACTGAAGCTTTCTTT.

The V gene is TRBV5-1, the J gene TRBJ1-1; TRBD1 might be the D (6 bases). The CDR3 covers 15 residues. Trimming pared 5 bases from V and 4 bases from J, leaving 18 bases between. Germline V gives CDR1 SGHRS, CDR2 YFSETQ. The CDR3 region is CASSQAPTGSTEAFF. The CDR3 DNA sequence: TGCGCCAGCAGTCAAGCACCCACAGGGTCCACTGAAGCTTTCTTT.

This sequence joins TRBV6-5 and TRBJ1-2; TRBD1 matches at 8 bases. The germline gives CDR1 MNHEY, CDR2 SVGAGI. This CDR3 spans 15 amino acids. Losses at the gene ends were 6 bases for V and 4 bases for J; bases not matched to a gene: 10. The CDR3 region is CASSPLAGGFYGYTF. CDR3 bases: TGTGCCAGCAGCCCCCTGGCAGGGGGCTTCTATGGCTACACCTTC.

The V and J genes are TRBV4-1 and TRBJ2-7; 7 bases line up with TRBD2. Germline CDR1 MGHRA, CDR2 YSYEKL. The CDR3 consists of 15 residues. V lost 4 bases, J lost 0 bases, and 6 bases stayed unmatched. The CDR3 protein is CASSRKRDNSYEQYF. For the CDR3, the DNA is TGCGCCAGCAGCCGGAAGCGGGATAACTCCTACGAGCAGTACTTC.

The chain uses TRBV5-4 and TRBJ1-1, with D uncertain. Germline V gives CDR1 SGHNT, CDR2 YYREEE (reference sequence). The CDR3 has 15 amino acids. V was cut by 0 bases and J by 5 bases, with 14 bases left in between. The CDR3 DNA is TGTGCCAGCAGCTTGGATGGAAATCGGGTGACTGAAGCTTTCTTT. This encodes CASSLDGNRVTEAFF.

The chain couples TRBV5-1 to TRBJ1-3; D uncertain. Between the trimmed V and J ends, which lost 0 bases and 5 bases, there was a span of 15 bases. The germline gives CDR1 SGHRS, CDR2 YFSETQ. The CDR3 extends over 16 amino acids. This CDR3 reads CASSLVPFGSRNTIYF. DNA for the CDR3: TGCGCCAGCAGCTTGGTCCCCTTCGGGAGCCGAAACACCATATATTTT.

In its sample, this clone was seen once. The chain is built from TRBV4-3 and TRBJ2-1; 7 nucleotides line up with TRBD1. This CDR3 spans 16 amino acids. The V gene's germline CDR1 is LGHNA and CDR2 YSLEER. The V and J ends lost 4 bases and 1 base, in that order; junction bases with no gene match: 7. The CDR3 DNA reads as TGCGCCAGCAGCCCTTCGACAGGGAAATCCTACAATGAGCAGTTCTTC. It codes for CASSPSTGKSYNEQFF.

As DNA, the CDR3 is TGTGCCACCAGCAGCCGGGACAGAGGGTATGGCTACACCTTC. Its protein product is CATSSRDRGYGYTF. The chain couples TRBV15 to TRBJ1-2, with 7 bases matching TRBD1. CDR1 and CDR2 (germline): LNHNV, YYDKDF (reference sequence). This CDR3 comprises 14 residues. V was pared by 3 bases and J by 5 bases, with 6 bases of the junction left unmatched.

The gene calls are TRBV7-9 and TRBJ1-4; weak D call: TRBD1 (5 bases). Germline values: CDR1 SEHNR, CDR2 FQNEAQ (reference sequence). V dropped 8 bases and J dropped 0 bases, with 16 bases sitting between them. The CDR3 contains 16 residues. CDR3 region: CASVGGSFATNEKLFF. CDR3 nucleotide sequence: TGTGCCAGCGTGGGGGGTTCGTTTGCAACTAATGAAAAACTGTTTTTT. Full variable domain (remainder filled in from reference TRBV7-9 and TRBJ1-4): DTGVSQNPRHKITKRGQNVTFRCDPISEHNRLYWYRQTLGQGPEFLTYFQNEAQLEKSRLLSDRFSAERPKGSFSTLEIQRTEQGDSAMYLCASVGGSFATNEKLFFGSGTQLSVL.

This sequence joins TRBV6-1 and TRBJ1-2, with D perhaps TRBD1 (6 bases). This CDR3 comprises 12 residues. Trimming stripped 0 bases from V and 10 bases from J, with 9 bases between. CDR1 is MNHNS, CDR2 SASEGT, per germline. The CDR3 DNA reads as TGTGCCAGCAGTGAAGCACGGGGGGCCTACACCTTC. Amino acids: CASSEARGAYTF.

This clone was seen only once. Here the CDR3 reads CASSLAAQGVGGYTF. CDR3 nucleotide sequence: TGTGCCAGCAGCTTAGCGGCACAGGGGGTGGGTGGCTACACCTTC. The chain uses TRBV7-9 and TRBJ1-2; 8 bases line up with TRBD1. The germline V gene encodes CDR1 SEHNR and CDR2 FQNEAQ (reference sequence). With V trimmed by 0 bases and J by 7 bases, 7 bases remained unmatched. CDR3 size: 15 residues.

CDR3 DNA: TGTGCCAGCAGCCAAGTCGGGATGAGCGGCACTGAAGCTTTCTTT. This translates into CASSQVGMSGTEAFF. The chain uses TRBV14 and TRBJ1-1; D is unclear. The CDR3 spans 15 residues. The V gene's germline CDR1 is SGHDN and CDR2 FVKESK. The ends were cut back, 1 base at V and 4 bases at J, with 13 bases in the middle.

The chain combines TRBV12-5 with TRBJ1-2, with D unresolved. The V end was cut by 2 bases, the J end by 10 bases, with 11 bases between. The germline V gene encodes CDR1 LGHNT and CDR2 FRNRAP. CDR3 length: 12 amino acids. CDR3 region: CASGLRTTDYTF. CDR3 bases: TGTGCTAGTGGTTTGCGAACTACCGACTACACCTTC.

The chain recombines TRBV28 with TRBJ2-7; TRBD2 matches at 9 bases. V lost 4 bases and J lost 9; bases outside the gene matches: 16. Per the germline V gene, CDR1 is MDHEN and CDR2 is SYDVKM. The CDR3 contains 16 residues. The CDR3 bases are TGTGCCAGCAGTTACCCCCAGGCTAGCGGGAAGGTTGGGCAGTACTTC. Its protein is CASSYPQASGKVGQYF.

The chain links TRBV5-1 to TRBJ1-1, with 8 bases that match TRBD1. The CDR3 is 13 residues long. After removal of 4 bases from V and 5 bases from J, the junction contained 4 bases not matched to a gene. The germline CDR1 and CDR2 sequences are SGHRS and YFSETQ. The CDR3 protein is CASSQGAETEAFF. The CDR3 DNA is TGCGCCAGCAGCCAGGGGGCAGAAACTGAAGCTTTCTTT.

The chain couples TRBV20-1 to TRBJ1-2; 7 nucleotides agree with TRBD1. Trimming cost V 5 bases and J 7 bases; bases outside gene matches: 4. The CDR3 covers 11 residues. CDR1 is DFQATT and CDR2 is SNEGSKA in the germline V gene (reference sequence). The CDR3 coding sequence is TGCAGTGCTCCAGGGGGGATTGGCTACACCTTC. Amino acid sequence: CSAPGGIGYTF.